The entry below gives a single T cell receptor (beta chain) sequence along with its context. This clone has a handful of counts. No antigen is known for it. The record has no base qualities; no much larger clone is one base away. This specimen belongs to a study of cytomegalovirus exposure and HLA in healthy donors (dated 2017 in TCRdb). Regarding the complete study: According to an earlier analysis of 587 of the donors, some 180 million T cells yielded 90 million to 140 million unique TCR beta sequences and around 280 Gb of sequence data. About five DR-DQ haplotypes were handled as single units for association and clustering, since linkage in the cohort was strong. Class I and class II HLA loci were covered by the typing at four-digit resolution. Alongside the repertoire data, information on donor age, sex, ethnicity and CMV serostatus was compiled. Of the 300 to 500 genotyped donors, less than 90% were placed in the genetic ancestry cluster associated with self-reported Caucasian donors. Rather than drawing on any new phenotypic data, the later analysis identified candidate immune exposures from TCR beta sequences and the way those sequences occurred across donors. The study combined high-throughput TCR immunosequencing, statistical association of individual TCRs with disease status, and machine learning to predict cytomegalovirus infection status. An earlier analysis of around 580 of the donors used high-throughput TCR beta sequencing to judge whether each TCR beta V gene segment behaved as functional or pseudogenic. The study used immunosequencing to profile the T cell repertoires of some 600 subjects and linked those repertoires to cytomegalovirus serostatus. A separate validation cohort of more than 100 different subjects was used in addition to the roughly 700-subject first cohort. A later analysis re-examined previously published TCR beta repertoires from just over 650 donors and added high-resolution HLA genotyping to investigate patterns of TCR occurrence. Typing coverage differed by locus: A, B, C, DRB1 and DQB1 were typed in about 620-630 donors, DQA1 in 522, DPA1 in around 610, and DPB1 in approximately 450. An early release covering about 600 HLA-typed donors comprised about 320 gigabases of sequencing data and tens of millions of unique TCR sequences. Across under 500 genotyped donors of the cohort, an average of approximately 240,000 unique TCR beta nucleotide sequences per donor were sequenced, and approximately 17% of those sequences were non-productive. The aim of the study was to test whether cataloging public T cell receptors could identify signatures of past pathogen exposure. All discovery cohort repertoires had been generated on a single sequencing platform. A later genetic analysis took genome-wide SNP genotypes for about 55% of the 666 donors and used that subset as a discovery cohort. Paper-wide results and their limitations: V-gene and J-gene trimming of TCR beta chains was associated with a missense DCLRE1C variant in a later genetic analysis, and the association was replicated in an independent cohort. The 87-base-pair reads could not distinguish some IMGT-functional V segments, including TRBV6-2 and TRBV6-3, so those segments were excluded. While some public TCRs were present in many individuals, most TCR sequences turned up only very rarely across donors. Linkage disequilibrium might explain the correlated functional status among segregating V segments, but an unknown experimental factor could not be excluded. Cytomegalovirus status was reported to be diagnosed by the classifier with high specificity and sensitivity in both the original and validation cohorts. Most CMV-associated TCR beta chains appeared to be HLA-restricted in a later analysis, and the HLA associations seemed to be driven largely by CMV exposure. A cluster of highly shared sequence variants was judged likely to represent a technical artifact of the sequencing pipeline. When HLA alleles, especially DR and DQ, strongly co-occurred, attributing TCR associations to individual alleles was difficult. In a later analysis, several top co-occurrence clusters were reported to appear linked to parvovirus B19, influenza, CMV and Epstein-Barr virus. CMV serostatus was the only immune exposure information available for the cohort. Only TCR beta chains were sequenced in this cohort, and the absence of alpha or paired-chain data limited detectable features. According to a later genetic analysis, donors in an Asian-associated ancestry cluster had fewer N-insertions in productive TCRs than the approximately 630-donor mean. Because some donors lacked HLA typing at each locus, the association tests relied only on the typed subset. In an earlier analysis of about 600 of the donors, most TCR beta V segments appeared in productive rearrangements about 87% or about 30% of the time, broadly matching IMGT annotations. A further reported finding was that TCR beta sequences accurately predicted the HLA-A and HLA-B alleles for most subjects in the first cohort. In vitro tests confirmed that three of the cytomegalovirus-associated TCR beta chains recognize cytomegalovirus antigens. Because counts were too low, roughly 17 rarely observed V segments, including chromosome 9 orphons, were left out of the earlier analysis of roughly 600 of the donors. A later analysis found that HLA-associated TCR beta chains were more clonally expanded and had lower generation probabilities than equally common non-associated chains. According to the authors, the approach could potentially be generalized to other disease states and immunological phenotypes. The study gave a list of 150 to 200 TCR beta chains associated with cytomegalovirus. Sequencing depth was assumed to be roughly uniform across donors in the presence/absence analyses, though that assumption may not hold. A later analysis associated about 18,000 TCR beta sequences with specific HLA alleles at a false discovery rate of 0.05. According to a later analysis, TCR association rates differed among HLA loci, with DRB1 alleles showing the most associated TCRs and HLA-C alleles showing the fewest.

The cohort was made up of several hundred healthy bone marrow donors. All cohort members were sampled while nominally healthy, although unrecorded immune exposures were likely present. The donor tested CMV seropositive, placing the donor among the 289 seropositive members of the cohort. A peripheral blood sample was provided by each donor, and peripheral blood mononuclear cells were used for TCR beta sequencing. The Qiagen DNeasy Blood Extraction Kit was used to extract genomic DNA from the blood cell samples. Library preparation used the immunoSEQ multiplex PCR assay. A mixture of 60 forward primers for TCR Vbeta segments and 13 reverse primers for TCR Jbeta segments was used in the multiplex PCR. The CDR3 region of rearranged TCR beta genes was amplified from genomic DNA with a multiplex PCR assay. The Illumina HiSeq System was used to sequence the amplified TCR beta libraries as 87-base-pair reads. Regarding the original processing steps: In a later analysis, approximately 74 million unique TCR beta chains were counted across the 650 to 750 repertoires, and roughly 11 million of these chains were shared by at least two donors. A nearest-neighbor algorithm error-corrected the raw reads and collapsed the reads into unique sequences, merging closely related sequences to remove PCR and sequencing errors. To assign V, D and J gene segments, CDR3 sequences were aligned to IMGT reference sequences. For a sequence to be retained, a match of at least six nucleotides was required to both a V gene segment and a J gene segment. Rearrangements were classified as productive when the CDR3 lacked stop codons and remained in frame with V and J, and all other rearrangements were classified as non-productive. CDR3 was defined according to IMGT convention as the region running from the second conserved V-encoded cysteine to the conserved J-encoded phenylalanine. In an earlier analysis of more than 550 of the donors, sequences lacking an unambiguous match to a single V gene segment were excluded. In an earlier analysis of several hundred of the donors, V segments were called functional above 56.7% productive rearrangements and were called segregating when the between-donor standard deviation exceeded 5%. To diagnose cytomegalovirus status from the catalog of TCR beta chain sequences, a statistical classification framework was built. In a later analysis, V and J genes were assigned by comparing TCR nucleotide sequences against IMGT/GENE-DB human TR gene sequences. The TCRdist pipeline was used in a later analysis to assign CDR3 sequences and most-parsimonious VDJ recombination scenarios. In a later analysis, every TCR beta chain was defined by the combination of its CDR3 amino acid sequence and its V-gene family, and reads without a unique V-gene family were dropped. In a later analysis, several hundred highly shared, low-generation-probability nucleotide sequences were removed to address suspected cross-contamination and a sequencing artifact. For each public chain, a later analysis derived a clonal expansion index from normalized ranks of inferred template counts within each repertoire. A later analysis computed generation probabilities with a VDJ recombination model fitted to out-of-frame rearrangements, and checked the results against IGoR. A later analysis scored TCR-TCR, TCR-HLA and TCR-CMV co-occurrence with hypergeometric tests, applying a repertoire-size bias correction to TCR pairs. False discovery rates were estimated in a later analysis by permuting HLA or CMV assignments 20 times. A later analysis grouped co-occurring TCRs with DBSCAN, adding TCRdist sequence similarity when clustering within HLA-allele-positive subsets. For co-occurrence clustering, repertoires with fewer than 30,000 or more than 120,000 public chains were excluded, along with a handful of repertoires with anomalous nucleotide sharing. Drawn from immuneACCESS, this table holds only the in-frame rearrangements with V and J called that TCRdb kept. Clones are partly lost; checked studies trace under half to an unresolved V gene and leave the rest unexplained. V, J and clone size are taken as reported in that table, and D and trimming were inferred from the DNA itself. The sample table shows more than 85,000 clones, and around 74% are seen once. The ten largest clones add up to roughly 8.6% of the sample.

The CDR3 runs 15 amino acids, cysteine and phenylalanine included. The only DNA kept is the CDR3, 45 bases in frame from the first base. Relative to germline, V is missing 5 bases and J is missing 2 bases, with 7 bases of the junction outside any gene match. Reading the germline V gene gives CDR1 MGHDK and CDR2 SYGVNS. This sequence uses TRBV25-1 and TRBJ1-2; a stretch of 8 junction bases matches TRBD1. The sequencing sample was made of PBMCs. This TCR came from a woman aged 40 to 49 in good health and CMV-seropositive. The CDR3 corresponds to CASSLPGQDNYGYTF. The DNA sequence reads TGTGCCAGCAGTTTGCCGGGACAGGACAACTATGGCTACACCTTC.